Sequencing of this T cell receptor beta chain was carried out in a study of sequential checkpoint blockade in melanoma. Whole-study results and caveats: About 30 times likelier clinical benefit followed increased tumor T-cell fraction and clonality.

With 5 bases removed from V and 6 bases from J, the gap between germline ends came to 13 bases. CDR1 is MDHEN, CDR2 SYDVKM, per germline. CDR3 length: 14 residues. For this clone: Its antigen is unidentified.

Produced via immunoSEQ multiplex PCR; TCRdb's table is partial and in-frame only. The sample shows 2,000 or so clones, roughly 21% of them seen only once. Indicated treatment: randomized to nivolumab then ipilimumab (arm A) or the reverse (arm B). The genes are TRBV28 and TRBJ2-2; maybe TRBD2 (6 bases). The receptor comes from a human donor with melanoma. The source material was tumor tissue (inferred from file names), sampled from a patient given nivolumab and ipilimumab in sequence. The CDR3 region has the DNA TGTGCCAGCAGTGGGGGGTCTGGGGCCGGGGAGCTGTTTTTT. Protein sequence: CASSGGSGAGELFF.